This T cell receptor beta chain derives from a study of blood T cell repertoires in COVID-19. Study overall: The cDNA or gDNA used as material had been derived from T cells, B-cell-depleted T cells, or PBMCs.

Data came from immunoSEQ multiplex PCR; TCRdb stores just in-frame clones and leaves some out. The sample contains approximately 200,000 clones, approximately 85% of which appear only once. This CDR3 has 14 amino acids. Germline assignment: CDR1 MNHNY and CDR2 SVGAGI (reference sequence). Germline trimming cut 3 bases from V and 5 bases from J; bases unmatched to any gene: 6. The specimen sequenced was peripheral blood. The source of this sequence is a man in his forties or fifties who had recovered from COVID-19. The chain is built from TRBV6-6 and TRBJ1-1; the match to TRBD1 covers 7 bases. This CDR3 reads CASSYRGRGTEAFF. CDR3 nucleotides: TGTGCCAGCAGTTATAGGGGGCGCGGGACTGAAGCTTTCTTT.